This TCR beta chain was identified during a study of blood T cell repertoires in COVID-19. Background on the study: The study drew acute and convalescent COVID-19 samples from the United States, Italy and Spain.

Sequencing used immunoSEQ multiplex PCR; TCRdb keeps in-frame clones, though not all of them. This sample carries 250,000 to 400,000 clones, 85% to 90% of them seen once, and the ten largest clones take 2.9%. The CDR3 is 13 amino acids. J gave up 3 bases and V 10 bases, and 8 bases lay outside the gene matches. Germline CDR1 is MGHDK and CDR2 is SYGVNS. Material for sequencing was peripheral blood. This receptor was identified in a woman in her 30s with COVID-19, enrolled during active disease. V is TRBV25-1 and J is TRBJ2-7, with 8 bases fitting TRBD2. The CDR3: CATGTGGVYEQYF. CDR3 in DNA: TGTGCCACCGGCACGGGGGGGGTCTACGAGCAGTACTTC.